These 23 T cell receptor beta chains share one sample of origin, sequenced in a study of siplizumab effects on memory and regulatory T cells. TCRdb's table, derived via immunoSEQ multiplex PCR, lists solely in-frame clones and lacks some. The data contain 70,000 to 95,000 clones, roughly 96% of them singletons. The sample comprised naive CD4+ T cells sorted from blood. All receptors come from a human donor in good health.

The chain joins TRBV10-2 to TRBJ1-5, with D perhaps TRBD1 (5 bases). Looked up from germline, CDR1 is WSHSY and CDR2 is SAAADI. Trimming pared 8 bases from V and 7 bases from J, leaving 15 bases between. The CDR3 has 13 amino acids. As DNA, the CDR3 is TGCGCCAGCGGCGGGGGGGTAGGACAGCCCCAGCATTTT. Its protein product is CASGGGVGQPQHF.

This clone was counted once. The chain combines TRBV25-1 with TRBJ2-3; 8 nucleotides line up with TRBD2. V was clipped by 6 bases and J by 2 bases; unmatched bases: 4. Germline V CDR1 and CDR2: MGHDK, SYGVNS. The CDR3 extends over 14 amino acids. The CDR3 spells CASSQRGHTDTQYF. The CDR3 DNA reads TGTGCCAGCAGCCAGCGGGGGCACACAGATACGCAGTATTTT.

The V gene is TRBV15, the J gene TRBJ2-3; possible D gene TRBD1, 5 bases. V dropped 0 bases and J dropped 6 bases, with 10 bases sitting between them. Germline V gene data show CDR1 as LNHNV and CDR2 as YYDKDF (reference sequence). This CDR3 has 14 residues. The CDR3 spells CATSREKGQDTQYF. CDR3 bases: TGTGCCACCAGCAGAGAGAAGGGGCAGGATACGCAGTATTTT.

This chain joins TRBV6-5 and TRBJ1-1; no reliable D call. This CDR3 is 14 amino acids long. Germline V lookup: CDR1 MNHEY, CDR2 SVGAGI. Trimming shortened V by 6 bases and J by 2 bases, and 13 bases separated the two germline ends. CDR3 sequence (DNA): TGTGCCAGCAGACTTGGCACAGCCAACACTGAAGCTTTCTTT. Translated, it gives CASRLGTANTEAFF.

V usage is TRBV19 and J usage is TRBJ1-2; a weak D match, TRBD1 (6 bases). Germline V gene lookup returns CDR1 LNHDA and CDR2 SQIVND (reference sequence). V lost 7 bases, J lost 5 bases, and 11 bases lay in between. CDR3 length: 12 amino acids. The CDR3 DNA reads as TGTGCCAGTAATCGGCAGGGGTATGGCTACACCTTC. Translating gives CASNRQGYGYTF. Based on the CDR3 plus reference TRBV19 and TRBJ1-2, the full variable domain is DGGITQSPKYLFRKEGQNVTLSCEQNLNHDAMYWYRQDPGQGLRLIYYSQIVNDFQKGDIAEGYSVSREKKESFPLTVTSAQKNPTAFYLCASNRQGYGYTFGSGTRLTVV.

This sequence joins TRBV7-9 and TRBJ2-7; 9 nucleotides align to TRBD1. V trimming: 3 bases; J trimming: 7 bases; junction bases outside the gene matches: 10. CDR1 is SEHNR, CDR2 FQNEAQ, per germline (reference sequence). CDR3 length equals 15 residues. The CDR3 nucleotides read TGTGCCAGCAGCTTTTACCGGGACAGGGTACGGGAGCAGTACTTC. Translated, it gives CASSFYRDRVREQYF.

The chain combines TRBV6-6 with TRBJ2-5, with TRBD2 matching 11 bases. Trimming cost V 8 bases and J 5 bases; bases outside gene matches: 7. There are 14 residues in the CDR3. Germline assignment: CDR1 MNHNY and CDR2 SVGAGI (reference sequence). The DNA for the CDR3 is TGTGCCAGCCGGGTAGCGGGGGGGCGGGAGACCCAGTACTTC. As protein: CASRVAGGRETQYF.

The chain uses TRBV6-6 and TRBJ2-7; 10 bases agree with TRBD1. Unmatched junction bases numbered 6, after V lost 8 bases and J lost 5 bases. This CDR3 contains 13 residues. Germline CDR1 reads MNHNY; CDR2 reads SVGAGI (reference sequence). The CDR3 region is CASRDRGFHEQYF. The DNA for the CDR3 is TGTGCCAGCCGGGACAGGGGTTTTCACGAGCAGTACTTC.

The chain carries TRBV5-4 and TRBJ1-1; TRBD1 matches at 7 bases. Germline V gene sequence: CDR1 SGHNT, CDR2 YYREEE (reference sequence). The CDR3 spans 14 residues. Germline trimming cut 6 bases from V and 11 bases from J; bases unmatched to any gene: 16. The CDR3 protein is CASTLQGTLGVAFF. CDR3 nucleotide sequence: TGTGCCAGCACCCTACAGGGGACGCTGGGCGTCGCTTTCTTT.

The rearrangement uses TRBV19 and TRBJ2-5; no clear D. The J call is uncertain, as TRBJ2-7 better fits the DNA end. The CDR3 runs to 14 residues. In germline, CDR1 is LNHDA, CDR2 SQIVND (reference sequence). DNA for the CDR3: TGTGCCAGTAGATCAGGCTGGGGCTCCTACGAGCAGTACTTC. Translated: CASRSGWGSYEQYF.

The genes are TRBV13 and TRBJ2-3; D is perhaps TRBD1 (6 bases). CDR1 and CDR2 from the germline V gene are PRHDT and FYEKMQ (reference sequence). Trimming took off 4 bases at V and 3 bases at J, with 8 bases between the two ends. The CDR3 is 13 amino acids. CDR3: CASSSQGTDTQYF. The CDR3 DNA sequence: TGTGCCAGCAGCTCACAGGGAACAGATACGCAGTATTTT.

The chain uses TRBV4-1 and TRBJ2-4; TRBD2 matches at 7 bases. Germline lookup yields CDR1 MGHRA and CDR2 YSYEKL. The ends lost 1 base at V and 0 bases at J; junction bases unmatched: 9. This CDR3 is built from 18 residues. The CDR3 DNA follows: TGCGCCAGCAGCCAAGTGGGAGGGCCACTCCTAGCCAAAAACATTCAGTACTTC. It specifies CASSQVGGPLLAKNIQYF.

The genes are TRBV5-1 and TRBJ2-3, with 10 bases fitting TRBD2. The trim removed 4 bases at V and 3 bases at J, leaving 8 bases unmatched. The CDR3 totals 16 residues. Per the germline V gene, CDR1 is SGHRS and CDR2 is YFSETQ. CDR3: CASSTLAGDVTDTQYF. The CDR3 bases are TGCGCCAGCAGCACCCTAGCGGGGGACGTAACAGATACGCAGTATTTT. The whole variable domain, filled in from reference TRBV5-1 and TRBJ2-3, reads KAGVTQTPRYLIKTRGQQVTLSCSPISGHRSVSWYQQTPGQGLQFLFEYFSETQRNKGNFPGRFSGRQFSNSRSEMNVSTLELGDSALYLCASSTLAGDVTDTQYFGPGTRLTVL.

This sequence joins TRBV6-5 and TRBJ1-6, with TRBD1 matching over 10 bases. V was pared by 4 bases and J by 10 bases, with 7 bases of the junction left unmatched. Germline CDR1 MNHEY, CDR2 SVGAGI. The CDR3 totals 15 residues. The CDR3 sequence is CASSSIRDRGSPLHF. The CDR3 nucleotides read TGTGCCAGCAGTTCGATCCGGGACAGGGGATCACCCCTCCACTTT.

The rearrangement uses TRBV4-1 and TRBJ1-1; D gene uncertain. Trimming pared 0 bases from V and 2 bases from J, leaving 7 bases between. The CDR3 runs to 14 residues. Germline CDR1 MGHRA, CDR2 YSYEKL. In DNA form, the CDR3 reads TGCGCCAGCAGCCAAGATGCCCGAAACACTGAAGCTTTCTTT. It encodes CASSQDARNTEAFF.

The chain is built from TRBV6-1 and TRBJ1-4; D not certain. Germline CDR1 and CDR2: MNHNS and SASEGT. V was pared by 7 bases and J by 4 bases, with 4 bases between. The CDR3 has 11 residues. CDR3 nucleotides: TGTGCCAGCAAGGTTAATGAAAAACTGTTTTTT. Residues: CASKVNEKLFF.

This clone was recorded only once. This chain uses TRBV5-6 with TRBJ1-5, with D possibly TRBD1 on 6 matching bases. The germline gives CDR1 SGHDT, CDR2 YYEEEE. The CDR3 runs to 14 residues. V was cut by 4 bases and J by 2 bases, with 10 bases left in between. The CDR3 nucleotides are TGTGCCAGCAGCCGATACAGGGGCAATCAGCCCCAGCATTTT. Its protein product is CASSRYRGNQPQHF.

J is TRBJ1-1 and V is TRBV30; no definite D call. Per the germline V gene, CDR1 is GTSNPN and CDR2 is SVGIG (reference sequence). Trimming left V 4 bases short and J 1 base short, with 7 bases between. The CDR3 contains 12 residues. The chain's CDR3 is CAWNPGNTEAFF. CDR3 nucleotides: TGTGCCTGGAATCCGGGGAACACTGAAGCTTTCTTT. The full variable domain, completed using reference TRBV30 and TRBJ1-1, is SQTIHQWPATLVQPVGSPLSLECTVEGTSNPNLYWYRQAAGRGLQLLFYSVGIGQISSEVPQNLSASRPQDRQFILSSKKLLLSDSGFYLCAWNPGNTEAFFGQGTRLTVV.

V gene TRBV5-6 combines with J gene TRBJ2-7; D remains ambiguous. The CDR3 is 12 amino acids. V was shortened by 2 bases and J by 2 bases, with 5 bases between the two germline ends. Germline V gene lookup returns CDR1 SGHDT and CDR2 YYEEEE. CDR3: CASSFSTYEQYF. Written as DNA, the CDR3 is TGTGCCAGCAGCTTCTCCACCTACGAGCAGTACTTC.

The rearrangement links TRBV9 to TRBJ2-2; D perhaps matches TRBD1 (6 bases). Germline CDR1 SGDLS, CDR2 YYNGEE. The CDR3 runs to 18 residues. With 3 bases removed from V and 5 bases from J, the gap between germline ends came to 23 bases. CDR3 DNA: TGTGCCAGCAGCGGAGAGGGTCTAGATCCCAGGGGAACCGGGGAGCTGTTTTTT. Encoded protein: CASSGEGLDPRGTGELFF.

The chain couples TRBV5-1 to TRBJ1-4; unclear D gene. Deletions cut 0 bases from V and 8 bases from J, with 11 bases between. This CDR3 is built from 14 residues. Germline V gene data show CDR1 as SGHRS and CDR2 as YFSETQ. This CDR3 reads CASSLVTGYEKLFF. CDR3 coding DNA: TGCGCCAGCAGCTTGGTAACGGGCTACGAAAAACTGTTTTTT. The full variable domain, rest sourced from reference TRBV5-1 and TRBJ1-4, is KAGVTQTPRYLIKTRGQQVTLSCSPISGHRSVSWYQQTPGQGLQFLFEYFSETQRNKGNFPGRFSGRQFSNSRSEMNVSTLELGDSALYLCASSLVTGYEKLFFGSGTQLSVL.

The chain carries TRBV5-1 and TRBJ2-3; possibly TRBD2 for D (6 bases). V was shortened by 4 bases and J by 0 bases, with 15 bases between the two germline ends. The CDR3 runs to 16 residues. CDR1 SGHRS and CDR2 YFSETQ come from the germline V gene. The CDR3 here is CASSRAGQPSTDTQYF. CDR3 nucleotides: TGCGCCAGCAGCCGGGCGGGGCAGCCTAGCACAGATACGCAGTATTTT. Full variable domain (outside the CDR3, taken from reference TRBV5-1 and TRBJ2-3): KAGVTQTPRYLIKTRGQQVTLSCSPISGHRSVSWYQQTPGQGLQFLFEYFSETQRNKGNFPGRFSGRQFSNSRSEMNVSTLELGDSALYLCASSRAGQPSTDTQYFGPGTRLTVL.

The chain has TRBV5-1 and TRBJ2-3; 7 positions match TRBD1. Germline lookup yields CDR1 SGHRS and CDR2 YFSETQ. V lost 4 bases, J lost 2 bases, and 4 bases stayed unmatched. CDR3 length equals 14 residues. The CDR3 protein is CASSVGQTTDTQYF. DNA for the CDR3: TGCGCCAGCAGCGTGGGACAGACCACAGATACGCAGTATTTT.